This T cell receptor beta chain was captured by sequencing in a study of CD8+CD57+ T cells in acquired aplastic anemia. Profiles of TCR beta VDJ and CDR3 were generated from a genomic DNA template. TCRdb processed the reads anew with MiXCR; each CDR3 protein has one entry. The table records around 430,000 distinct CDR3 sequences, around 32% of them present only once. As for this clonotype: At one end the junction does not follow the germline gene, possibly because of a read error.

The patients chosen for sequencing had shown expansion of CD8+CD57+ cells (detected by flow cytometry). The length of the CDR3 is 15 residues. Germline-derived CDR1 and CDR2 are SSHAT and FNYEAQ (reference sequence). The sample comprised sorted CD4+, CD8+, or CD8+CD57+ T cells (not recorded which) from PBMCs. The clonotype comes from a human donor with aplastic anemia. The chain uses TRBV7-7 and TRBJ2-1; D is tentatively TRBD1 or TRBD2 (6 bases each). The CDR3 region has the DNA TGTGCTAGCAGCCGTGGGGGCGGGAATTACAATGAGCAGTTCTTC. Translated: CASSRGGGNYNEQFF.